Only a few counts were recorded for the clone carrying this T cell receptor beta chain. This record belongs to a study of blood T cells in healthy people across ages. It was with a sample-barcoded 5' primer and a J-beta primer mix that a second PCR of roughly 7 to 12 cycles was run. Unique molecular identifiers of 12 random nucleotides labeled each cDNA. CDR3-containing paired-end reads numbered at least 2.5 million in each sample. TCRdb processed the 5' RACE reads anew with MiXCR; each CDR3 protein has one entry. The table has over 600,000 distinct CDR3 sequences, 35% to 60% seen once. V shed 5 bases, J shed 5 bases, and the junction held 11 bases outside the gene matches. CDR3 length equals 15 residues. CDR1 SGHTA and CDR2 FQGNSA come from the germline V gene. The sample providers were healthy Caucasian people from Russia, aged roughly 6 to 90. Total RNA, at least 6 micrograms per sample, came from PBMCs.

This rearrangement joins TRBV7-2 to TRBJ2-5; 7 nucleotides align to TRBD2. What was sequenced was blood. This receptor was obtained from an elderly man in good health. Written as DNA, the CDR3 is TGTGCCAGCAGCACGCTAGCGGTACGAGGGGAGACCCAGTACTTC. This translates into CASSTLAVRGETQYF.